This T cell receptor (beta chain) was found in a study of CD8 T cells in Susac syndrome (dated by TCRdb to the late 2010s). Background for the entire study: Whether CD8+ T cell activation and differentiation in Susac syndrome was antigen driven was tested using repertoire sequencing. Beyond this particular receptor, the publication reports: The number of individuals in the TCR sequencing and HLA analysis was acknowledged as relatively small.

This clonotype was seen once. Its antigen remains unidentified. Base qualities are not at hand, and no much larger clone is one base apart. A lone read is weak support. Peripheral blood CD8+ and CD4+ T cells from healthy donors, Susac syndrome patients and multiple sclerosis patients were profiled by high-throughput TCR beta sequencing. Treatment-naive patients with stable or active relapsing-remitting disease fulfilling revised McDonald criteria were used as multiple sclerosis controls. Bulk CD8+ and CD4+ T cells were purified by magnetic negative isolation, while CD8+ TEMRA cells were enriched using FACS. Blood was drawn into EDTA tubes, processed within 24 hours, and PBMCs were isolated by density gradient centrifugation. PBMCs intended for TCR sequencing were cryopreserved in liquid nitrogen and thawed later in a water bath at 37 degrees C. The sorted or isolated CD4+, CD8+ and CD8+ TEMRA cells reached a purity of at least 90%.

RNA was extracted using the RNeasy kit, and about 0.45 to 1 ug of the RNA was reverse transcribed with random hexamers. The immunoSEQ multiplex PCR assay, covering 54 Vbeta and 13 Jbeta segments, was used to amplify TCR beta CDR3 regions. To correct PCR amplification bias, a synthetic template baseline was used for both primer optimization and computational correction. The authors' analysis ran thus. Only productive sequences were kept, with reads annotated to V, D and J genes according to IMGT and analyzed in immunoSEQ Analyzer. To calculate clonality, Shannon entropy was normalized by log2 of the number of productive unique sequences and then subtracted from one. Public and private clones were assessed among the 100 most prevalent clones of each patient and control. Clones were defined as Susac-specific when absent from the healthy and MS cohorts, from approximately 1,100 published viral clones and from other ImmuneACCESS disease sequences. Using fastp at Q25 and MiXCR, TCRdb reprocessed the public reads and kept productive beta chains. For every CDR3 protein sequence, its rows merge into one entry that carries the most common genes and DNA. In this record, the V and J calls reflect TCRdb's handling and not the investigators' own analysis. The sample includes about 200,000 distinct CDR3 sequences, with approximately 95% observed a single time. The ten largest clones add up to 0.082% of the sample.

V drops 4 bases and J drops 5 bases, leaving 11 bases in between. From the cysteine up to the phenylalanine, the CDR3 has a length of 13 residues. The entry retains the CDR3 DNA only, 39 bases that are in frame from base 1. Per the germline V gene, SNHLY is the CDR1 and FYNNEI is the CDR2. This clonotype originated in a human donor with multiple sclerosis. The chain is encoded by TRBV2 joined to TRBJ1-1, with the D segment identity uncertain. Sequences were obtained from CD4+ T cells from PBMCs. The DNA reads TGTGCCAGCAGTGGCCTCGAACAGACTGAAGCTTTCTTT. The encoded protein is CASSGLEQTEAFF.